These 23 T cell receptor beta chains were sequenced from one sample in a study of T cell responses to AZD1222 COVID-19 vaccine. Profiling relied on immunoSEQ multiplex PCR, and the TCRdb table lists in-frame clones only, not all of them. The sample holds 90,000 or so clones; about 89% are singletons and the top ten take roughly 5%. Source: peripheral blood, taken 28 days after the second AZD1222 dose. These receptors came from an adult who received the AZD1222 COVID-19 vaccine.

This clone was counted a single time. The chain is built from TRBV27 and TRBJ1-4; unclear D gene. The CDR3 has 15 residues. CDR1 and CDR2 from the germline V gene are MNHEY and SMNVEV (reference sequence). The V end was cut by 1 base, the J end by 8 bases, with 14 bases between. CDR3 bases: TGTGCCAGCAGTTTATTCTACGCCCCTGGGGAAAAACTGTTTTTT. Protein product: CASSLFYAPGEKLFF.

V usage is TRBV29-1 and J usage is TRBJ1-1, with D uncertain. CDR1 and CDR2 from the germline V gene are SQVTM and ANQGSEA. The CDR3 contains 10 residues. Trimming pared 7 bases from V and 3 bases from J, leaving 6 bases between. The CDR3 DNA sequence: TGCAGCGCCCGGGACACTGAAGCTTTCTTT. The encoded protein is CSARDTEAFF.

The chain couples TRBV6-2 or TRBV6-3 to TRBJ1-6, with D possibly matching TRBD1 (6 bases). The CDR3 has 15 amino acids. The germline V gene has CDR1 MNHEY and CDR2 SVGEGT. V shed 2 bases and J shed 10 bases, with 15 bases lying between them. CDR3 coding DNA: TGTGCCAGCAGTTACCCTGGGGGGGCTTGGTCACCCCTCCACTTT. Amino acid sequence: CASSYPGGAWSPLHF.

For this clone: The sample has other DNA sequences that encode this CDR3 too. The chain links TRBV10-1 to TRBJ1-1, with no clear D. This CDR3 spans 12 amino acids. Germline CDR1 WNHNN, CDR2 SYGVQD (reference sequence). V was pared by 6 bases and J by 6 bases, with 11 bases between. The DNA of the CDR3 is TGCGCCAGCAGCCGAGGAAGTTCTGAAGCTTTCTTT. Its protein is CASSRGSSEAFF.

The rearrangement joins TRBV6-5 to TRBJ1-2, with D perhaps matching TRBD1 (5 bases). The CDR3 runs to 14 residues. The ends were cut back, 8 bases at V and 6 bases at J, with 19 bases in the middle. Germline-derived CDR1 and CDR2 are MNHEY and SVGAGI. The CDR3 bases are TGTGCCAGCGTTGGTTTCGGGGGGAGTGATGGCTACACCTTC. Protein: CASVGFGGSDGYTF.

This chain links TRBV10-1 with TRBJ1-1; D call uncertain. Trimming left V 8 bases short and J 0 bases short, with 10 bases between. The CDR3 runs 13 residues. In germline, CDR1 is WNHNN, CDR2 SYGVQD (reference sequence). CDR3 sequence (DNA): TGCGCCAGCCAATTCGACCTGAACACTGAAGCTTTCTTT. Translated, it gives CASQFDLNTEAFF.

The chain has TRBV7-8 and TRBJ1-5; 7 nucleotides line up with TRBD1. Per the germline V gene, CDR1 is SGHVS and CDR2 is FQNEAQ. With 5 bases clipped from V and 2 bases from J, the junction kept 9 bases outside the gene matches. The CDR3 sequence is 16 residues long. The CDR3 reads CASSSPQGEGNQPQHF. DNA of the CDR3: TGTGCCAGCAGCAGTCCCCAGGGGGAAGGCAATCAGCCCCAGCATTTT.

The chain joins TRBV9 to TRBJ1-2; D might be TRBD1 (6 bases). Germline CDR1 reads SGDLS; CDR2 reads YYNGEE. Trimming took 7 bases from V and 9 from J, leaving 16 bases between them. The CDR3 has 12 residues. CDR3 residues: CASGPGASRYTF. The CDR3 DNA is TGTGCCAGCGGGCCAGGGGCGTCTCGCTACACCTTC. Full variable domain (rest looked up from reference TRBV9 and TRBJ1-2): DSGVTQTPKHLITATGQRVTLRCSPRSGDLSVYWYQQSLDQGLQFLIQYYNGEERAKGNILERFSAQQFPDLHSELNLSSLELGDSALYFCASGPGASRYTFGSGTRLTVV.

The chain uses TRBV19 and TRBJ2-3, with D possibly TRBD2 on 5 matching bases. Trimming shortened V by 6 bases and J by 4 bases, and 11 bases separated the two germline ends. Per the germline V gene, CDR1 is LNHDA and CDR2 is SQIVND (reference sequence). The CDR3 extends over 13 amino acids. CDR3 nucleotide sequence: TGTGCCAGTAGGGTTGCGGGCGCAGATACGCAGTATTTT. Amino acids: CASRVAGADTQYF.

This clone has just one count. The rearrangement links TRBV9 to TRBJ2-7; either TRBD1 or TRBD2 may fit D (6 bases each). Germline CDR1 and CDR2: SGDLS and YYNGEE. The V and J ends lost 3 bases and 2 bases respectively, with 12 bases between them. The CDR3 is 14 residues long. CDR3 sequence reads: CASSGGRGAYEQYF. In DNA form, the CDR3 reads TGTGCCAGCAGCGGGGGGCGGGGTGCCTACGAGCAGTACTTC.

The chain links TRBV3-1 (or the pseudogene TRBV3-2) to TRBJ1-2; the D is unclear. The CDR3 covers 13 residues. Germline V gene data show CDR1 as LGHDT and CDR2 as YNNKEL (reference sequence). V lost 0 bases to trimming and J lost 5 bases, with 7 bases between them. Here the CDR3 reads CASSQDHGYGYTF. The CDR3 region has the DNA TGTGCCAGCAGCCAAGATCACGGTTATGGCTACACCTTC.

The chain has TRBV6-1 and TRBJ1-2; 8 positions match TRBD1. This CDR3 spans 14 amino acids. With V trimmed by 2 bases and J by 8 bases, 7 bases remained unmatched. Germline V CDR1 and CDR2: MNHNS, SASEGT. This CDR3 is CASSEPETGGGYTF. Written as DNA, the CDR3 is TGTGCCAGCAGTGAACCGGAAACAGGGGGAGGCTACACCTTC.

This chain joins TRBV15 and TRBJ2-7; tentative D call: TRBD2 (5 bases). V was pared by 4 bases and J by 0 bases, with 13 bases between. The CDR3 covers 15 residues. The germline gives CDR1 LNHNV, CDR2 YYDKDF (reference sequence). The CDR3: CATSKFDRDSYEQYF. For the CDR3, the DNA is TGTGCCACCAGCAAGTTCGACCGGGACTCCTACGAGCAGTACTTC.

The DNA of the CDR3 is TGTGCCAGCAGTCTCAGGGGGCTTCATTCCTACGAGCAGTACTTC. It encodes CASSLRGLHSYEQYF. The gene calls are TRBV11-3 and TRBJ2-7; 8 nucleotides align to TRBD1. V shed 6 bases, J shed 1 base, and the junction held 8 bases outside the gene matches. CDR1 is SGHNT and CDR2 is YENEEA in the germline V gene. The CDR3 consists of 15 residues.

CDR3 coding DNA: TGTGCCAGCAGCCCCGGACAGAATTCACCCCTCCACTTT. Protein product: CASSPGQNSPLHF. V gene TRBV3-1 (or the pseudogene TRBV3-2) combines with J gene TRBJ1-6; perhaps TRBD1 as D (6 bases). Germline lookup yields CDR1 LGHDT and CDR2 YNNKEL (reference sequence). This CDR3 spans 13 amino acids. Trimming shortened V by 4 bases and J by 7 bases, and 8 bases separated the two germline ends.

The CDR3 here is CASSLQGGLPEAFF. DNA of the CDR3: TGCGCCAGCAGCTTACAGGGGGGATTGCCTGAAGCTTTCTTT. The chain couples TRBV5-1 to TRBJ1-1; 8 bases are shared with TRBD1. Germline CDR1 SGHRS, CDR2 YFSETQ. V was pared by 2 bases and J by 6 bases, with 6 bases of the junction left unmatched. The CDR3 extends over 14 amino acids.

V is TRBV9 and J is TRBJ2-2; the D call may be TRBD1 or TRBD2 (5 bases each). V dropped 4 bases and J dropped 5 bases, with 21 bases sitting between them. The CDR3 sequence is 17 residues long. Germline V gene lookup returns CDR1 SGDLS and CDR2 YYNGEE. Written as DNA, the CDR3 is TGTGCCAGCAGCTCACGCCCGGGGCAGACCCGGACCGGGGAGCTGTTTTTT. It yields the protein CASSSRPGQTRTGELFF.

The J gene is TRBJ1-4, the V gene TRBV7-9; TRBD1 is a possible D gene (6 bases). Trimming pared 5 bases from V and 4 bases from J, leaving 11 bases between. Germline CDR1 and CDR2: SEHNR and FQNEAQ (reference sequence). The CDR3 sequence is 14 residues long. CDR3 amino acids: CASSLQGSNEKLFF. CDR3 in DNA: TGTGCCAGCAGCCTACAGGGTAGTAATGAAAAACTGTTTTTT.

The gene calls are TRBV6-2 or TRBV6-3 and TRBJ1-6; D gene ambiguous. Trimming took off 5 bases at V and 13 bases at J, with 18 bases between the two ends. Looked up from germline, CDR1 is MNHEY and CDR2 is SVGEGT. This CDR3 region has 14 residues. The CDR3 bases are TGTGCCAGCAGTACGCAAGGACGACATTATCCCCTCCACTTT. It specifies CASSTQGRHYPLHF.

V gene TRBV5-1 combines with J gene TRBJ2-7; the match to TRBD2 covers 11 bases. V was clipped by 0 bases and J by 0 bases; unmatched bases: 5. The V gene's germline CDR1 is SGHRS and CDR2 YFSETQ. CDR3 length: 17 residues. Written as DNA, the CDR3 is TGCGCCAGCAGCTTGGAACTAGCGGGGGTCTCCTCCTACGAGCAGTACTTC. Translated, it gives CASSLELAGVSSYEQYF.

This clone was seen a single time. The genes are TRBV6-5 and TRBJ1-6; tentatively, D is TRBD1 (5 bases). V dropped 5 bases and J dropped 7 bases, with 12 bases sitting between them. From germline, CDR1 is MNHEY and CDR2 SVGAGI. The CDR3 is made up of 14 amino acids. CDR3 residues: CASSTGTRNSPLHF. DNA for the CDR3: TGTGCCAGCAGTACCGGGACGAGGAATTCACCCCTCCACTTT.

The rearrangement uses TRBV4-3 and TRBJ2-2; 8 bases are shared with TRBD2. CDR3 size: 18 residues. Germline V gene sequence: CDR1 LGHNA, CDR2 YSLEER. The trim removed 0 bases at V and 5 bases at J, leaving 11 bases unmatched. CDR3 amino acids: CASSQEPAGALGTGELFF. DNA of the CDR3: TGCGCCAGCAGCCAAGAACCAGCGGGGGCCCTCGGAACCGGGGAGCTGTTTTTT.

V usage is TRBV27 and J usage is TRBJ2-1; TRBD1 matches 7 bases. CDR1 and CDR2 (germline): MNHEY, SMNVEV (reference sequence). The V gene end was trimmed by 4 bases and the J gene end by 8 bases; junction bases not matched to a gene: 14. The CDR3 loop spans 16 amino acids. In nucleotides, the CDR3 is TGTGCCAGCAGTTCAAACAGGGGTCCGCCTTTTGATGAGCAGTTCTTC. Residues: CASSSNRGPPFDEQFF.